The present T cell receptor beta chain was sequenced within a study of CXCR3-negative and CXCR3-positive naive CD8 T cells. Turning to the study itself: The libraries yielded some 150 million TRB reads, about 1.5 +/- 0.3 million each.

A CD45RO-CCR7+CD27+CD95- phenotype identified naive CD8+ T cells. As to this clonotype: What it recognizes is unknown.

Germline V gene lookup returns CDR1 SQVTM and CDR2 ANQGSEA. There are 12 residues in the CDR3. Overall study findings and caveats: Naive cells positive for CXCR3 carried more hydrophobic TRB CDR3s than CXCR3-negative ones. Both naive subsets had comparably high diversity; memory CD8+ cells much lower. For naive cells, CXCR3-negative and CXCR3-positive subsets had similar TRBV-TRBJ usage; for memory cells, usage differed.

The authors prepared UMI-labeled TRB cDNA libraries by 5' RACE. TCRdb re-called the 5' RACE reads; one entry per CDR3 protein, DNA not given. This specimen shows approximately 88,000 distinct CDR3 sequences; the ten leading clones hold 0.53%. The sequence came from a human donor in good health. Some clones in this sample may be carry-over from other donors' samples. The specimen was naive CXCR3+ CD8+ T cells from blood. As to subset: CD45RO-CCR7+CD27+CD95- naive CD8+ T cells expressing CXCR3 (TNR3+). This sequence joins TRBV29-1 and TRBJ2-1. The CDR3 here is CSVEAITNEQFF.